Shown below are 22 T cell receptor beta chains from a single sample sequenced in a study of blood T cell repertoires in COVID-19 (dated by TCRdb to the early 2020s). Libraries were prepared through the immunoSEQ multiplex PCR assay. TCRdb's version of the immuneACCESS table is confined to in-frame rearrangements and falls short of the full clone set. An unresolved V gene accounts for under half of the shortfall where checked; the remainder is of unknown origin. The table for this sample lists 450,000 or so clones; about 90% of them were counted only once. Less than 0.75% of the sample is taken by the ten largest. Sample: PBMCs or T cells enriched from blood (not recorded which). Receptor source: a man between 18 and 29 years old who had recovered from COVID-19.

The genes are TRBV2 and TRBJ2-7, with 7 bases matching TRBD2. From germline, CDR1 is SNHLY and CDR2 FYNNEI. CDR3 length: 12 amino acids. With V trimmed by 6 bases and J by 5 bases, 4 bases remained unmatched. CDR3 residues: CASRDRGDEQYF. The CDR3, as DNA: TGTGCCAGCAGGGACCGGGGGGACGAGCAGTACTTC.

The chain is built from TRBV5-1 and TRBJ2-3, with 7 bases that match TRBD2. Germline V gene lookup returns CDR1 SGHRS and CDR2 YFSETQ. The CDR3 covers 15 residues. V dropped 2 bases and J dropped 6; count of bases not matched to a gene: 9. In nucleotides, the CDR3 is TGCGCCAGCAGCTTATTAGGGACTAATTCTGATACGCAGTATTTT. Its translation is CASSLLGTNSDTQYF.

This clone has just one count. The chain couples TRBV5-1 to TRBJ1-1, with a weak D call TRBD1 (5 bases). V was shortened by 4 bases and J by 1 base, with 17 bases between the two germline ends. Germline values: CDR1 SGHRS, CDR2 YFSETQ. This CDR3 is 16 amino acids long. In DNA, the CDR3 is TGCGCCAGCAGCCCCCGTCCCAGGGAGGAGAACACTGAAGCTTTCTTT. Protein sequence: CASSPRPREENTEAFF.

This clone has only one observation. This sequence joins TRBV24-1 and TRBJ1-5; D is uncertain. Between the trimmed V and J ends, which lost 0 bases and 1 base, there was a span of 9 bases. The CDR3 runs 16 residues. The V gene's germline CDR1 is KGHDR and CDR2 SFDVKD. The CDR3 spells CATSDLPGGSNQPQHF. CDR3 in DNA: TGTGCCACCAGTGATTTGCCGGGAGGCAGCAATCAGCCCCAGCATTTT.

The rearrangement uses TRBV30 and TRBJ1-6; the match to TRBD1 covers 9 bases. CDR1 is GTSNPN and CDR2 is SVGIG in the germline V gene (reference sequence). Trimming took 5 bases from V and 10 from J; bases not matched to a gene: 12. This CDR3 contains 15 residues. CDR3: CAWAVVGQGRSPLHF. The CDR3 DNA reads as TGTGCCTGGGCCGTAGTTGGACAGGGGCGGTCACCCCTCCACTTT.

V is TRBV7-3 and J is TRBJ2-2, with TRBD2 identical over 11 bases. J lost 1 base, V lost 4 bases, and 5 bases had no gene match. This CDR3 contains 17 residues. Germline CDR1 is SGHTA and CDR2 is FQGTGA. The CDR3 DNA reads as TGTGCCAGCAGCTGGTCTAGCGGGAGGTGGAACACCGGGGAGCTGTTTTTT. This gives the protein CASSWSSGRWNTGELFF.

The chain is built from TRBV28 and TRBJ1-4, with 9 positions matching TRBD1. J lost 2 bases, V lost 4 bases, and 5 bases had no gene match. The length of the CDR3 is 16 residues. Germline V lookup: CDR1 MDHEN, CDR2 SYDVKM. The CDR3 coding sequence is TGTGCCAGCAGTTCCCCGGACAGGGGCACTAATGAAAAACTGTTTTTT. It codes for CASSSPDRGTNEKLFF.

The chain combines TRBV5-6 with TRBJ2-3; perhaps TRBD2 as D (6 bases). The CDR3 sequence is 14 residues long. CDR1 and CDR2 (germline): SGHDT, YYEEEE. V lost 6 bases, J lost 0 bases, and 11 bases lay in between. Here the CDR3 reads CASTRRGSTDTQYF. The CDR3 DNA sequence: TGTGCCAGCACCCGCCGGGGGAGCACAGATACGCAGTATTTT.

For the CDR3, the DNA is TGTGCCAGCAGCGGAAGACTTTCAGCGGGCCTCCGCGAGCAGTACTTC. Amino acid sequence: CASSGRLSAGLREQYF. The chain has TRBV13 and TRBJ2-7; D possibly corresponds to TRBD2 (6 bases). The germline CDR1 and CDR2 sequences are PRHDT and FYEKMQ (reference sequence). This CDR3 contains 16 residues. Deletions cut 5 bases from V and 6 bases from J, with 23 bases between.

In its sample, this clone was seen once. The V and J genes are TRBV30 and TRBJ1-3; no firm D call. The V and J ends lost 6 bases and 1 base respectively, with 7 bases between them. The CDR3 is 12 amino acids. CDR1 GTSNPN and CDR2 SVGIG come from the germline V gene (reference sequence). In DNA form, the CDR3 reads TGTGCCTGTCGGGAATCTGGAAACACCATATATTTT. Encoded protein: CACRESGNTIYF.

The chain couples TRBV6-1 to TRBJ1-1, with unresolved D. The CDR3 has 14 residues. Germline V gene lookup returns CDR1 MNHNS and CDR2 SASEGT. V was clipped by 2 bases and J by 2 bases, with 9 bases between them. The CDR3 nucleotides are TGTGCCAGCAGTGAACAGGCCATCAACACTGAAGCTTTCTTT. Its protein product is CASSEQAINTEAFF.

CDR3 in DNA: TGTGCCAGCAGCAGCAATGCCGGGACTAGCGGTTACAATGAGCAGTTCTTC. Its protein is CASSSNAGTSGYNEQFF. The chain couples TRBV13 to TRBJ2-1, with 11 bases aligning to TRBD2. The CDR3 is 17 residues long. The V and J ends lost 5 bases and 4 bases, in that order; junction bases with no gene match: 10. The V gene's germline CDR1 is PRHDT and CDR2 FYEKMQ (reference sequence).

This clone appeared a single time. J is TRBJ2-7 and V is TRBV29-1, with 9 bases fitting TRBD2. The CDR3 totals 13 residues. Germline values: CDR1 SQVTM, CDR2 ANQGSEA. V lost 6 bases to trimming and J lost 3 bases; unmatched junction nucleotides: 6. CDR3 amino acids: CSVLSREGYEQYF. DNA for the CDR3: TGCAGCGTCCTTTCGCGGGAGGGCTACGAGCAGTACTTC.

V and J are TRBV4-1 and TRBJ1-2; no clear D gene. Deletions cut 0 bases from V and 8 bases from J, with 13 bases between. This CDR3 contains 14 residues. The germline CDR1 and CDR2 sequences are MGHRA and YSYEKL. The DNA for the CDR3 is TGCGCCAGCAGCCAAGATTCTAGGTTTCACGGCTACACCTTC. This codes for CASSQDSRFHGYTF.

V usage is TRBV11-3 and J usage is TRBJ1-6; 10 positions match TRBD1. Germline assignment: CDR1 SGHNT and CDR2 YENEEA. The junction had 2 bases not matched to a gene; V was cut back by 5 bases and J by 7 bases. CDR3 length equals 14 residues. DNA for the CDR3: TGTGCCAGCAGCCGGGGACAGGGGAATTCACCCCTCCACTTT. It translates to CASSRGQGNSPLHF.

The genes are TRBV28 and TRBJ1-2; D gene unclear. V was shortened by 3 bases and J by 5 bases, with 16 bases between the two germline ends. The CDR3 extends over 15 amino acids. The germline V gene encodes CDR1 MDHEN and CDR2 SYDVKM. CDR3 sequence: CASSFGVRGQYGYTF. CDR3 bases: TGTGCCAGCAGTTTCGGTGTCCGGGGTCAATATGGCTACACCTTC.

The chain links TRBV10-3 to TRBJ1-1, with 9 bases fitting TRBD1. There are 13 residues in the CDR3. Trimming removed 2 bases from V and 5 bases from J; junction bases left unmatched: 0. CDR1 and CDR2 (germline): ENHRY, SYGVKD. This chain's CDR3 is CAISEDRGTEAFF. The CDR3 DNA follows: TGTGCCATCAGTGAGGACAGGGGGACTGAAGCTTTCTTT.

V is TRBV11-2 and J is TRBJ2-7; no definite D call. CDR3 length equals 15 residues. Germline CDR1 is SGHAT and CDR2 is FQNNGV. The V end was cut by 3 bases, the J end by 3 bases, with 15 bases between. CDR3 region: CASSLQAGLVYEQYF. The CDR3 DNA sequence: TGTGCCAGCAGCTTGCAGGCTGGCCTCGTCTACGAGCAGTACTTC.

CDR3 sequence: CASRELTGSPGEKLFF. CDR3 DNA: TGTGCCAGCAGGGAACTCACAGGGAGTCCGGGAGAAAAACTGTTTTTT. The V gene is TRBV28, the J gene TRBJ1-4; a possible D gene is TRBD1 (6 bases). With 6 bases removed from V and 8 bases from J, the gap between germline ends came to 22 bases. The CDR3 loop spans 16 amino acids. Germline values: CDR1 MDHEN, CDR2 SYDVKM.

This clone was recorded only once. This chain links TRBV7-2 with TRBJ1-2, with 9 bases fitting TRBD1. Trimming cost V 5 bases and J 4 bases; bases outside gene matches: 2. The CDR3 is 13 residues long. From germline, CDR1 is SGHTA and CDR2 FQGNSA. CDR3 in DNA: TGTGCCAGCAGCATACAGGGGGCCTATGGCTACACCTTC. It encodes CASSIQGAYGYTF.

V is TRBV9 and J is TRBJ2-7; 7 nucleotides line up with TRBD2. V shed 0 bases, J shed 7 bases, and the junction held 10 bases outside the gene matches. Per the germline V gene, CDR1 is SGDLS and CDR2 is YYNGEE. The CDR3 is 15 residues long. The CDR3 coding sequence is TGTGCCAGCAGCGTAGCGGGCGGGAGTAGCGGGGAGCAGTACTTC. Translation gives CASSVAGGSSGEQYF. The complete variable domain, with remaining parts taken from reference TRBV9 and TRBJ2-7, reads DSGVTQTPKHLITATGQRVTLRCSPRSGDLSVYWYQQSLDQGLQFLIQYYNGEERAKGNILERFSAQQFPDLHSELNLSSLELGDSALYFCASSVAGGSSGEQYFGPGTRLTVT.

V gene TRBV6-5 combines with J gene TRBJ1-2, with 11 bases fitting TRBD1. The trim removed 2 bases at V and 5 bases at J, leaving 7 bases unmatched. The CDR3 sequence is 16 residues long. CDR1 is MNHEY and CDR2 is SVGAGI in the germline V gene. CDR3 nucleotides: TGTGCCAGCAGTTACCAGACAGGACAGGGGGCTTATGGCTACACCTTC. Residues: CASSYQTGQGAYGYTF.